The clone carrying this T cell receptor beta chain was recorded many times. Its cognate antigen is unknown. The data stem from a study of T cells after yellow fever vaccination. UMIs were added to TCR cDNA along with a universal primer site when it was made by 5'RACE template switching. MiXCR, run by TCRdb on the 5' RACE reads, gives a single entry per CDR3 protein. This table has 250,000 to 350,000 distinct CDR3 sequences, around 9.3% appearing once. Study conclusions and caveats: A minor fraction of clonotypes spanned both CD4 and CD8 compartments. A large majority of primary-vaccination clones showed up again after the booster (just under 97% CD4, roughly 88% CD8).

This receptor was identified in a man younger than 35 who received the YFV17D yellow fever vaccine. The input for sequencing was CD4+ T cells sorted from PBMCs, taken 5 days after the yellow fever booster vaccination.

This CDR3 is CASSDPGLAMNTQYF. The CDR3 coding sequence is TGTGCCAGCAGCGATCCGGGACTAGCAATGAATACGCAGTATTTT. V gene TRBV7-2 combines with J gene TRBJ2-3; 9 bases align to TRBD2. From germline, CDR1 is SGHTA and CDR2 FQGNSA. Unmatched junction bases numbered 10, after V lost 5 bases and J lost 7 bases. This CDR3 contains 15 residues. The variable domain in full, completed from reference TRBV7-2 and TRBJ2-3, reads GAGVSQSPSNKVTEKGKDVELRCDPISGHTALYWYRQSLGQGLEFLIYFQGNSAPDKSGLPSDRFSAERTGGSVSTLTIQRTQQEDSAVYLCASSDPGLAMNTQYFGPGTRLTVL.